This T cell receptor (beta chain) was sequenced in a study of response to subunit inactivated influenza vaccine. Findings and caveats of the study: Authors suggested seasonal influenza vaccinations each recruit few new T cells.

In TCRdb, the RT-PCR reads were re-called with MiXCR into one record per CDR3 protein. The sample has around 480,000 distinct CDR3 sequences; 15% to 20% are singletons. As concerns this clonotype: Its antigen remains unidentified.

V was shortened by 3 bases and J by 2 bases, with 13 bases between the two germline ends. Per germline, CDR1 LGHNA and CDR2 YNFKEQ. The CDR3 extends over 15 amino acids. Sequences were derived from CD4+ T cells sorted from PBMCs, sampled approximately 25 months after vaccination. This TCR was recovered from a man between 45 and 75 years old who received an inactivated influenza vaccine. The rearrangement joins TRBV4-2 to TRBJ1-2; D remains unclear. CDR3 amino acids: CASSHPTSGNYGYTF. The CDR3 DNA reads as TGTGCCAGCAGCCACCCCACATCAGGAAACTATGGCTACACCTTC.